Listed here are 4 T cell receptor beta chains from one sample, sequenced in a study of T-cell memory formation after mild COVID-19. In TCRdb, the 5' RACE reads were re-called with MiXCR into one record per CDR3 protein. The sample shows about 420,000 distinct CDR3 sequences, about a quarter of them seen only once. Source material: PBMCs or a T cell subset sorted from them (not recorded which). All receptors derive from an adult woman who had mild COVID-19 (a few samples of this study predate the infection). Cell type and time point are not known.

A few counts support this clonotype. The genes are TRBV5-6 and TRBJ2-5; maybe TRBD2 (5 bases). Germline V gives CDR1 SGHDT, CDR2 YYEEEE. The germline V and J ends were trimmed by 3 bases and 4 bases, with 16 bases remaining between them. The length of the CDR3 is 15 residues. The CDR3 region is CASSWRGLRGETQYF. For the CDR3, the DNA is TGTGCCAGCAGCTGGAGAGGGCTTCGAGGAGAGACCCAGTACTTC.

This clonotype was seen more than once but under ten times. The CDR3 sequence is CATSDEGASPYEQYF. The CDR3 coding sequence is TGTGCCACCAGTGACGAAGGGGCCAGTCCCTACGAGCAGTACTTC. The chain links TRBV24-1 to TRBJ2-7; a weak D match, TRBD1 (5 bases). Per the germline V gene, CDR1 is KGHDR and CDR2 is SFDVKD. The V end lost 4 bases, the J end lost 2 bases, and 14 bases lay between the germline ends. This CDR3 is 15 amino acids long.

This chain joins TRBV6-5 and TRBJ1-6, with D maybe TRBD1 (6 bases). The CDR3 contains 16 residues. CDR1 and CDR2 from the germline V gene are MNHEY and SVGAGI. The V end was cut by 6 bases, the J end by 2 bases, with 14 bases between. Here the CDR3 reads CASRGWGRAYNSPLHF. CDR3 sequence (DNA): TGTGCCAGCAGAGGGTGGGGGCGAGCCTATAATTCACCCCTCCACTTT.

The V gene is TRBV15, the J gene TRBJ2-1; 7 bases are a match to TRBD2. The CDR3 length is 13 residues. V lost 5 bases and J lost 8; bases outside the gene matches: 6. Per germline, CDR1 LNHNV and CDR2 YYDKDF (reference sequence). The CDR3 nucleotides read TGTGCCACCAGCTCCCATCGGGGGGATGAGCAGTTCTTC. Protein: CATSSHRGDEQFF.